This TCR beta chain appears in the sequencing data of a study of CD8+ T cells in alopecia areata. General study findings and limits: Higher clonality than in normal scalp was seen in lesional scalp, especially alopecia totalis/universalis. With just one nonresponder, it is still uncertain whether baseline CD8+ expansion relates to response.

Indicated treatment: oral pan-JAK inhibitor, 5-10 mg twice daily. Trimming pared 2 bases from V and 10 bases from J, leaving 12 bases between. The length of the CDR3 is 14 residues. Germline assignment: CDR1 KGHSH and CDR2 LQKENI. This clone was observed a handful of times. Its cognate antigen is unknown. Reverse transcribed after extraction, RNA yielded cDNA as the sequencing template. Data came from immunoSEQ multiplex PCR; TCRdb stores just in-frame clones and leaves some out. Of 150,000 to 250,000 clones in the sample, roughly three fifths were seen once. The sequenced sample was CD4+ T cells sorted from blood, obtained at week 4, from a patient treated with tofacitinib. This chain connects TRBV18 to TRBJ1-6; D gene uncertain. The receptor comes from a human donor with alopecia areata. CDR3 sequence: CASSPREGQSPLHF. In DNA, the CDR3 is TGTGCCAGCTCACCAAGGGAAGGGCAATCACCCCTCCACTTT. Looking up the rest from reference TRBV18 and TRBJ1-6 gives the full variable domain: NAGVMQNPRHLVRRRGQEARLRCSPMKGHSHVYWYRQLPEEGLKFMVYLQKENIIDESGMPKERFSAEFPKEGPSILRIQQVVRGDSAAYFCASSPREGQSPLHFGNGTRLTVT.